Listed below are T cell receptor beta chains from one sample, sequenced in a study of T cells in Graves' hyperthyroidism and ophthalmopathy. TCRdb analysed the multiplex PCR reads with MiXCR anew, one entry per CDR3 protein. Among about 300,000 distinct CDR3 sequences, roughly a fifth were seen once, and the ten largest hold 35% to 40%. Sequences were obtained from blood. The source of these receptors is a man aged 50-59 years with Graves' ophthalmopathy. The conserved cysteine and the conserved F or W are not part of the CDR3 here. D genes are given only for firm matches.

D gene	V gene	CDR3 length	CDR3 protein
-	TRBV9	13	ASSRTGTPPNEQF
TRBD1	TRBV7-9	14	ASSFRSGQGDNIQY
-	TRBV20-1	10	SAYRGGETQY
TRBD1	TRBV6-9	13	ASSLQGVNTGELF
-	TRBV4-1	13	ASSQEGFGGSPLH
TRBD1	TRBV20-1	13	SARGEDRGNQPQH
TRBD2	TRBV30	13	AWSALAGVSNEQF
-	TRBV28	11	ASSKQGGYGYT
-	TRBV28	12	ASRSTNRRGEQF
-	TRBV2	16	ASRGGRVSAMNTGELF
TRBD1	TRBV5-1	14	ASSLGGTGEYNEQF
-	TRBV7-3	13	ASSLFGSLDDRQY
-	TRBV24-1	11	ATGGRADGELF
-	TRBV7-3	11	ASSRVGDTEAF
TRBD1	TRBV7-2	14	ASSLAGTVRTYEQY
TRBD1	TRBV27	13	ASSLRQGWTYEQY
TRBD1	TRBV30	14	AWSRGRASANEKLF
TRBD2	TRBV27	16	ASRPGLAGTDSYNEQF
TRBD1	TRBV5-5	11	ASSRDSRVEQY
-	TRBV3-1	12	ASSQRTANTEAF
-	TRBV18	16	ASSPTKVGDPNSYEQY
TRBD2	TRBV10-3	12	AISPGLANNEQF
-	TRBV7-9	12	ASSLPAQRETQY
-	TRBV6-1	12	ASSAGEAYGTIY
-	TRBV6-1	17	ASSERAGAGAGSTDTQY
-	TRBV7-2	15	ASSLDLGSGRTGELF
-	TRBV11-3	12	ASSLSGENTEAF
-	TRBV2	12	ASRPTLMNTEAF
-	TRBV18	12	ASSPSGLLNEQF
-	TRBV20-1	15	SARARNLRENSYEQY
-	TRBV12-3/TRBV12-4	11	ASSSARRETQY
-	TRBV7-3	12	ASSPTGLYNEQF
-	TRBV11-2	9	AGGGLGQLF
TRBD1	TRBV13	15	ASNLVPGGEYQETQY
-	TRBV18	11	ASSPPSGGGYT
-	TRBV5-1	11	ASSLGVPDTQY
-	TRBV27	14	ASSLWWQGGNQPQH
TRBD1	TRBV4-1	14	ASSQDITGGRETQY
-	TRBV30	14	AWSVKTGNSGNTIY
-	TRBV24-1	11	ATSDFKNTEAF
TRBD1	TRBV7-9	13	ASGRDRGLLNEQF
TRBD2	TRBV20-1	13	SARATSGSSSEQY
-	TRBV7-2	13	ASSSLTGVGNTIY
-	TRBV6-1	12	TSSHSRRLEELF
-	TRBV6-5	14	ASSYSTGSRGNEQF
-	TRBV11-1	14	ASSLPTGTGNSPLH